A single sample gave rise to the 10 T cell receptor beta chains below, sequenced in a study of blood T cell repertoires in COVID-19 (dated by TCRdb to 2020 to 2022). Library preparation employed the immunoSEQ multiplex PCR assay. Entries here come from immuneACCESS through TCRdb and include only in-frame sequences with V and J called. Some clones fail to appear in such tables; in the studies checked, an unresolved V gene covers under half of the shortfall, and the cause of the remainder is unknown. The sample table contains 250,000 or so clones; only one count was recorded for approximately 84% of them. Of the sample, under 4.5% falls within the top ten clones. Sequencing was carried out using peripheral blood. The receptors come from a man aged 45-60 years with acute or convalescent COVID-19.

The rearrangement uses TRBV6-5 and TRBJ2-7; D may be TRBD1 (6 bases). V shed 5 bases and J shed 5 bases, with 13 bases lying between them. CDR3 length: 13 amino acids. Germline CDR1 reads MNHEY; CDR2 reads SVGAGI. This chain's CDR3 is CASSRTGTHEQYF. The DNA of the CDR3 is TGTGCCAGCAGTCGTACAGGGACCCACGAGCAGTACTTC.

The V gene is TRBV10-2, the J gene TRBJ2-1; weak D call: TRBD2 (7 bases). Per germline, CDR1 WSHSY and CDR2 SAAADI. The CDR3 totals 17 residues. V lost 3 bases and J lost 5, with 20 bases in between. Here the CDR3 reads CASSEIYLAEGDNEQFF. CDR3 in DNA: TGCGCCAGCAGTGAAATTTACCTAGCGGAGGGGGACAATGAGCAGTTCTTC.

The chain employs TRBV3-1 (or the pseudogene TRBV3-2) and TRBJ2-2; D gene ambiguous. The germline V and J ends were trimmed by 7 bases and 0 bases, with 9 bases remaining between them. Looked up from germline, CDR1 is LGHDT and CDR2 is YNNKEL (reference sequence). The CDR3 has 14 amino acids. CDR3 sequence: CASKQRPNTGELFF. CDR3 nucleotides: TGTGCCAGCAAGCAGCGCCCGAACACCGGGGAGCTGTTTTTT.

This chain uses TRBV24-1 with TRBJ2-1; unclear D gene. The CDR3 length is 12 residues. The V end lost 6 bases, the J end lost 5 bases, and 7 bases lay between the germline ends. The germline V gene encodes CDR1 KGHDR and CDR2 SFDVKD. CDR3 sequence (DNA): TGTGCCACCAGTAGTACAGACAATGAGCAGTTCTTC. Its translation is CATSSTDNEQFF.

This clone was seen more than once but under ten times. Here the CDR3 reads CASSSPGSGNTIYF. CDR3 DNA sequence: TGTGCCAGCAGCTCCCCCGGCTCTGGAAACACCATATATTTT. The chain links TRBV11-2 to TRBJ1-3; D remains unclear. V was trimmed by 4 bases and J by 0 bases, leaving 7 bases between them. Per the germline V gene, CDR1 is SGHAT and CDR2 is FQNNGV. The CDR3 has 14 residues.

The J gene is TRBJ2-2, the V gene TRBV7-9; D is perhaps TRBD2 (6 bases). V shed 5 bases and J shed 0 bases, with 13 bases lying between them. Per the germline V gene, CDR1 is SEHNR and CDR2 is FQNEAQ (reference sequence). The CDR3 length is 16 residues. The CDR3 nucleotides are TGTGCCAGCAGCCCCGTCGCGGGGACGAACACCGGGGAGCTGTTTTTT. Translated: CASSPVAGTNTGELFF.

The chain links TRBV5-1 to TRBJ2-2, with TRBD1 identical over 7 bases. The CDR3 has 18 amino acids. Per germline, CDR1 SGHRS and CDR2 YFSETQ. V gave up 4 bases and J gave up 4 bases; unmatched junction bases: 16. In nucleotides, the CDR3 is TGCGCCAGCAGCAATCCTAGACAGGGTAGTTTCGGCACCGGGGAGCTGTTTTTT. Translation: CASSNPRQGSFGTGELFF.

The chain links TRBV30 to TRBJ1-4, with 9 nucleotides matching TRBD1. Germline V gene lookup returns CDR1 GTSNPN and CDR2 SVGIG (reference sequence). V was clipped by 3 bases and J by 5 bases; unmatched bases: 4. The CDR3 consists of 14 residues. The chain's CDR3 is CAWRSGTGNEKLFF. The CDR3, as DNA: TGTGCCTGGAGATCCGGGACAGGGAATGAAAAACTGTTTTTT.

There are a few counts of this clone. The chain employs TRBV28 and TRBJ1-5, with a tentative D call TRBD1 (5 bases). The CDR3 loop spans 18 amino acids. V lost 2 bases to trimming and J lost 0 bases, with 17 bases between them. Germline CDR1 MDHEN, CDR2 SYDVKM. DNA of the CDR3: TGTGCCAGCAGTTTAAGGCAGGGATGGGGATATAGCAATCAGCCCCAGCATTTT. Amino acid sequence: CASSLRQGWGYSNQPQHF.

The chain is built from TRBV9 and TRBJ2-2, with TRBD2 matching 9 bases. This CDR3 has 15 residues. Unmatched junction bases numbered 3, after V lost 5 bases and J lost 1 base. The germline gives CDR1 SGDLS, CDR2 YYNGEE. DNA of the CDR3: TGTGCCAGCAGTAGTAGCGGGAGGAACACCGGGGAGCTGTTTTTT. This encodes CASSSSGRNTGELFF.